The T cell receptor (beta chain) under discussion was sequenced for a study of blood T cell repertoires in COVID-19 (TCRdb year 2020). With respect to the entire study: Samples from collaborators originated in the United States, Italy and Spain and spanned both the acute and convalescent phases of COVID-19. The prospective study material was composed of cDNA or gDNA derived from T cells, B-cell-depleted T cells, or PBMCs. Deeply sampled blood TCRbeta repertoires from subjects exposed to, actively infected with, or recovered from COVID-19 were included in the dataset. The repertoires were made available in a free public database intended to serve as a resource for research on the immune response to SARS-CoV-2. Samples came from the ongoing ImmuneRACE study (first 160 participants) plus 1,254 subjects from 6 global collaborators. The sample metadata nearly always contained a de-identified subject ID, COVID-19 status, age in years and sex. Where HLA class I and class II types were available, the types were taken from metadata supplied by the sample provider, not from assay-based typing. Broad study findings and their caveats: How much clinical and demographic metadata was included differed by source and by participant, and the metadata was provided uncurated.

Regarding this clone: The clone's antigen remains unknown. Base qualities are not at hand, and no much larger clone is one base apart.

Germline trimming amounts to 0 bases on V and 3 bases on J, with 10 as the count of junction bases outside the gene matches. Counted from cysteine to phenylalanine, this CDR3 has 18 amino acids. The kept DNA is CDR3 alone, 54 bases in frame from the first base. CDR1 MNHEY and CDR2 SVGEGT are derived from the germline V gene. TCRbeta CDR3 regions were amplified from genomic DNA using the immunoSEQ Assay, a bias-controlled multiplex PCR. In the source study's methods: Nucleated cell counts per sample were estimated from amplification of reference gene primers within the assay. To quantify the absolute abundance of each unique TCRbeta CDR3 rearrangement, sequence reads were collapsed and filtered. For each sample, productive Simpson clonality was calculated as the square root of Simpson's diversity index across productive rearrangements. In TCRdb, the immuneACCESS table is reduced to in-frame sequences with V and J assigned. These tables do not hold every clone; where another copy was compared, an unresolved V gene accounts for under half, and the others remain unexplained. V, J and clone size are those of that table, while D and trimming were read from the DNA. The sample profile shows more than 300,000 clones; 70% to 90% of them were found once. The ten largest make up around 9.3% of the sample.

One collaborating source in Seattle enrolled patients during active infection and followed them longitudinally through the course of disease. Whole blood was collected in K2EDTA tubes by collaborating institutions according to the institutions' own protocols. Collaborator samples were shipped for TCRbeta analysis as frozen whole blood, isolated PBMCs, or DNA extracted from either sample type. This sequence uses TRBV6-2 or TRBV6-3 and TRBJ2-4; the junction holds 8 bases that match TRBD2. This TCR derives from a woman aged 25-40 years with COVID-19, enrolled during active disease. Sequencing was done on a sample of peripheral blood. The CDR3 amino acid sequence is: CASSYSSKTSVFKNIQYF. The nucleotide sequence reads TGTGCCAGCAGTTACTCGAGCAAGACTAGCGTTTTCAAAAACATTCAGTACTTC.